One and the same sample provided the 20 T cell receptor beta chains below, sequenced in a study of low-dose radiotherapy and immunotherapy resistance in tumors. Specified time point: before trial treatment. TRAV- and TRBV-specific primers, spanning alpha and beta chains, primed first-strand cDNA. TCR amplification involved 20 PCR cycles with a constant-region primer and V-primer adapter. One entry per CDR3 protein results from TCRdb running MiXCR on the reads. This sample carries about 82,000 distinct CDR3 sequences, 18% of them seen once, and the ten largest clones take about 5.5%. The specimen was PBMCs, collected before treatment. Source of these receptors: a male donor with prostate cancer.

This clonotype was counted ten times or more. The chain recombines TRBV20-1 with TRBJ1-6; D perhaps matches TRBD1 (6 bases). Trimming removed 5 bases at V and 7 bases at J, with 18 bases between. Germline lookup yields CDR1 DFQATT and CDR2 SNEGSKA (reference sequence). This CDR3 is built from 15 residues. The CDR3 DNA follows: TGCAGTGCTGGCGGGGGGCGAGGGGAAAATTCACCCCTCCACTTT. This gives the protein CSAGGGRGENSPLHF.

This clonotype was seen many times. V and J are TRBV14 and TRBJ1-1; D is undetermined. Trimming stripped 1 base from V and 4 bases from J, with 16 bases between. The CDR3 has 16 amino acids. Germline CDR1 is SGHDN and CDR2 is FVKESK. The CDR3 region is CASSQVQPTGVTEAFF. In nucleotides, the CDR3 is TGTGCCAGCAGCCAAGTTCAACCGACGGGAGTCACTGAAGCTTTCTTT.

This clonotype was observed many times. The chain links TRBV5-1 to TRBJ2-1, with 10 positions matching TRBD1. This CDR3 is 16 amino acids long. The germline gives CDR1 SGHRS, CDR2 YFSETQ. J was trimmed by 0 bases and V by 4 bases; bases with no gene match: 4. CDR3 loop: CASSPGQGSSYNEQFF. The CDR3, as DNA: TGCGCCAGCAGCCCGGGACAGGGGAGCTCCTACAATGAGCAGTTCTTC.

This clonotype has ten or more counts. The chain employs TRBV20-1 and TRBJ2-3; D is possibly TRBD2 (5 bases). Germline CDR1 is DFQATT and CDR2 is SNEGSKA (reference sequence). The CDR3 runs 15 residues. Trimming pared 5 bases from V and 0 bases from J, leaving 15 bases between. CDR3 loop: CSAPGGRTSTDTQYF. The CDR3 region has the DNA TGCAGTGCTCCCGGTGGGCGGACTAGCACAGATACGCAGTATTTT.

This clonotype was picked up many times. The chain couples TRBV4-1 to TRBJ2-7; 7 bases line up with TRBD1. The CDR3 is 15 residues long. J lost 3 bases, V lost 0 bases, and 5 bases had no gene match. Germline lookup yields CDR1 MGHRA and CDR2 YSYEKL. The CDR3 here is CASSQEMTGSYEQYF. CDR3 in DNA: TGCGCCAGCAGCCAAGAGATGACAGGGAGCTACGAGCAGTACTTC.

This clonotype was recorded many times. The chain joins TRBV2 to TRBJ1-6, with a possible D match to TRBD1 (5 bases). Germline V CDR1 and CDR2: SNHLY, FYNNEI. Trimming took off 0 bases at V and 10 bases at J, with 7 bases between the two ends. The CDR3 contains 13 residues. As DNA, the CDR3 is TGTGCCAGCAGTGAAGCAGGGGTGTCACCCCTCCACTTT. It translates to CASSEAGVSPLHF.

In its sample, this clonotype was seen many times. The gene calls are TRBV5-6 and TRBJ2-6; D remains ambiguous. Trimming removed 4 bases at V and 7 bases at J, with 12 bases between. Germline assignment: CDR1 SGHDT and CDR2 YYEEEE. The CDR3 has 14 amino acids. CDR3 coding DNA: TGTGCCAGCAGCAGGGCCCAATCTGCCAACGTCCTGACTTTC. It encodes CASSRAQSANVLTF.

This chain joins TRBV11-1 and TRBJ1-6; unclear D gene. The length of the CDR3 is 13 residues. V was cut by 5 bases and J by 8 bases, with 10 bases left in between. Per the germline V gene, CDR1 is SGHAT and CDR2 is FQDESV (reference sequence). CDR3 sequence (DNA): TGTGCCAGCAGCAAGGACGGTTATTCACCCCTCCACTTT. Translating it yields CASSKDGYSPLHF.

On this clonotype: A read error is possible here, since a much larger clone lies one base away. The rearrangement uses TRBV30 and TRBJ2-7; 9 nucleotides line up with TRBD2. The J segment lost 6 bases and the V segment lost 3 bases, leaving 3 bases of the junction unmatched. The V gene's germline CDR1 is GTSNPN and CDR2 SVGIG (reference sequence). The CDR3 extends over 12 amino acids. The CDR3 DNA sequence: TGTGCCTGGAGGCGGGAGGGCCGCGAGCAGTACTTC. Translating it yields CAWRREGREQYF.

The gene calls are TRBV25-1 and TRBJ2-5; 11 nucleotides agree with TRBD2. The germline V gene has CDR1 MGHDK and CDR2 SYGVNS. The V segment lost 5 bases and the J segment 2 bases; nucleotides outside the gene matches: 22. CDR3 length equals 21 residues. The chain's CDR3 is CASSSIAGGPPGTGTQETQYF. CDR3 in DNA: TGTGCCAGCAGTAGTATAGCGGGGGGGCCCCCCGGGACAGGGACACAAGAGACCCAGTACTTC.

CDR3 in DNA: TGTGCCAGCAGCAGGGGGCACTTCTTC. The encoded protein is CASSRGHFF. The rearrangement links TRBV7-8 to TRBJ2-1; 7 bases agree with TRBD1. The CDR3 runs to 9 residues. The V gene's germline CDR1 is SGHVS and CDR2 FQNEAQ. Trimming cost V 5 bases and J 16 bases; bases outside gene matches: 2.

This CDR3 is CASSRDSATGELFF. The CDR3 nucleotides are TGTGCCAGCAGCCGGGACAGCGCCACCGGGGAGCTGTTTTTT. This chain connects TRBV5-4 to TRBJ2-2, with 7 bases matching TRBD1. This CDR3 is built from 14 residues. V was clipped by 4 bases and J by 4 bases; unmatched bases: 4. The germline V gene encodes CDR1 SGHNT and CDR2 YYREEE (reference sequence).

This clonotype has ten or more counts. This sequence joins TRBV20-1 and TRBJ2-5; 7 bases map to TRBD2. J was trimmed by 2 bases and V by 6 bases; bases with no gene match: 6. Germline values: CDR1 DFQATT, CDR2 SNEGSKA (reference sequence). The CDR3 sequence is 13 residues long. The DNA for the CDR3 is TGCAGTGCAGTGACTAGCTCGCAAGAGACCCAGTACTTC. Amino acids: CSAVTSSQETQYF.

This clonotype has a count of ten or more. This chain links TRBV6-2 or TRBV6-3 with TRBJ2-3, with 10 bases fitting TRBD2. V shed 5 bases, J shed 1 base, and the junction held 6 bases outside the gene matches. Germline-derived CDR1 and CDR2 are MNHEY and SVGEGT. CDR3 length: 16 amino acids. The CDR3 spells CASSSGRGFGTDTQYF. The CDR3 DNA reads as TGTGCCAGCAGTAGCGGGAGGGGGTTCGGCACAGATACGCAGTATTTT.

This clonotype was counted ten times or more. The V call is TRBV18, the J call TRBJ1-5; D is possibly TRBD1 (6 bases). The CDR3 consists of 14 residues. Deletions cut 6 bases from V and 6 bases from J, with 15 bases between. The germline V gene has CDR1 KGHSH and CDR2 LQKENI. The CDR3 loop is CASSISGGGQPQHF. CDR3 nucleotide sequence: TGTGCCAGCTCCATAAGTGGGGGCGGTCAGCCCCAGCATTTT.

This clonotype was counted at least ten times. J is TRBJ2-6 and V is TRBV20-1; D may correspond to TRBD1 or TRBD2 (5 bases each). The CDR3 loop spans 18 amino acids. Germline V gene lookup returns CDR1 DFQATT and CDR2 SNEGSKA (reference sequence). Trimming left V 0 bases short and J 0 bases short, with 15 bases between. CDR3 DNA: TGCAGTGCTAGAGATATTAGGGGACCAGGCTCTGGGGCCAACGTCCTGACTTTC. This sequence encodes CSARDIRGPGSGANVLTF.

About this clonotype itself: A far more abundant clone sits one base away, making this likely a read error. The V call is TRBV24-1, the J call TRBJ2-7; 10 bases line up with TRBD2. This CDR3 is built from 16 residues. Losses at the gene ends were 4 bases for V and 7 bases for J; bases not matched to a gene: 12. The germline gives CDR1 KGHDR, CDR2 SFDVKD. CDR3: CATSDRAGGPSNEQYF. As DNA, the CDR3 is TGTGCCACCAGTGACCGAGCGGGAGGGCCTTCCAATGAGCAGTACTTC.

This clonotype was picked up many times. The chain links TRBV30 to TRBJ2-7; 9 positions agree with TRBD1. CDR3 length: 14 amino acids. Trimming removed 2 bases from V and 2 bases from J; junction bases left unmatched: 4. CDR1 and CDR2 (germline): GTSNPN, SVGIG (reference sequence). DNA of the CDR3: TGTGCCTGGAGTAGGACAGGGGAAACCTACGAGCAGTACTTC. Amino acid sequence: CAWSRTGETYEQYF. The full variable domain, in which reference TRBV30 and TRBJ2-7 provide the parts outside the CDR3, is SQTIHQWPATLVQPVGSPLSLECTVEGTSNPNLYWYRQAAGRGLQLLFYSVGIGQISSEVPQNLSASRPQDRQFILSSKKLLLSDSGFYLCAWSRTGETYEQYFGPGTRLTVT.

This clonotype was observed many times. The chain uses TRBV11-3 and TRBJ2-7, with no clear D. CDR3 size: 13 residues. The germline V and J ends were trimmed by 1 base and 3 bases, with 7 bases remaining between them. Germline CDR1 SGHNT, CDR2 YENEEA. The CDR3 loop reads CASSLVDNYEQYF. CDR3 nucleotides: TGTGCCAGCAGCTTAGTCGACAACTACGAGCAGTACTTC.

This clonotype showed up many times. CDR3 nucleotide sequence: TGTGCCAGCAGCTTGGAGACACGTGGCTACACCTTC. The encoded protein is CASSLETRGYTF. The rearrangement links TRBV5-5 to TRBJ1-2; D unresolved. V was clipped by 0 bases and J by 7 bases, with 7 bases between them. The V gene's germline CDR1 is SGHKS and CDR2 YYEKEE (reference sequence). The CDR3 totals 12 residues.